This T cell receptor beta chain was observed in a study of CXCR3-negative and CXCR3-positive naive CD8 T cells. In the study overall: Per library, roughly 1.6 +/- 0.3 million reads; some 140 million TRB reads overall. Whole-study results and caveats: TRB CDR3s of CXCR3-positive naive cells were more hydrophobic than those of CXCR3-negative naive cells. TRB CDR3 properties indicated TCR strength, while surface CD5 was similar across naive subsets.

In regard to this clonotype: Its target is unknown.

This CDR3 is built from 16 residues. The TRB cDNA libraries were prepared by 5' RACE with UMI labels. From its re-call of the 5' RACE reads, TCRdb lists each CDR3 protein once, without DNA. The data include about 110,000 distinct CDR3 sequences; the top ten clones carry 0.35% to 0.4%. Naive CD8+ T cells displayed a CD45RO-CCR7+CD27+CD95- phenotype. This TCR was recovered from a human donor in good health. Some clones in this sample may be carry-over from other donors' samples. Sequencing was done on a sample of naive CXCR3+ CD8+ T cells from blood. Subset in this sample: CD45RO-CCR7+CD27+CD95- naive CD8+ T cells expressing CXCR3 (TNR3+). V usage is TRBV21-1 and J usage is TRBJ2-7; with no DNA, the TCRdb D assignment of TRBD2 cannot be verified. TRBV21-1 is reported as a pseudogene. CDR3 protein: CASRGLAGGYSYEQYF.